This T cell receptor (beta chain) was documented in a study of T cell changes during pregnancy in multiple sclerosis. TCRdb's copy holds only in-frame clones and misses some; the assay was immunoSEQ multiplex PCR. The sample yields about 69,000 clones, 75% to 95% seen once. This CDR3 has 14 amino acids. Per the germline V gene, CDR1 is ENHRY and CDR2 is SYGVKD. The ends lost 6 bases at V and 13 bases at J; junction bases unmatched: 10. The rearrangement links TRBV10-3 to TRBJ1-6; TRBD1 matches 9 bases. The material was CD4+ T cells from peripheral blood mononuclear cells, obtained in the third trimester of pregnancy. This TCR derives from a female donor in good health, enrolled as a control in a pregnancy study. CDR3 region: CAIRIDRGLSPLHF. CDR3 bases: TGTGCCATCAGGATAGACAGGGGGTTATCGCCCCTCCACTTT.